This T cell receptor beta chain emerged from a study of blood T cells in healthy people across ages. Drawing of peripheral blood yielded roughly 9.3 milliliters from each donor. V trimming: 8 bases; J trimming: 7 bases; junction bases outside the gene matches: 11. The CDR3 contains 14 residues. Germline V lookup: CDR1 MNHEY, CDR2 SVGAGI. Then a second PCR, running roughly 7 to 11 cycles, was carried out with a sample-barcoded 5' primer and a J-beta primer mix. Each cDNA molecule carried a tag from a template-switch adaptor that contained 12 random nucleotides. TCRdb re-called the 5' RACE reads with MiXCR, one entry per CDR3 protein. The table lists hundreds of thousands of distinct CDR3 sequences, about 62% of them singletons. Study-level results: Compared with aged donors, long-lived donors showed fewer expanded clones, suggesting selection.

In this sample, this clonotype turned up a few times. What it recognizes is unknown. The sequence derives from a man younger than 45 in good health. Sequences were obtained from blood. The J gene is TRBJ2-3, the V gene TRBV6-5, with TRBD2 matching 8 bases. The CDR3 region is CASSEREFSHTQYF. CDR3 sequence (DNA): TGTGCCAGCTCGGAGCGGGAGTTCTCTCATACGCAGTATTTT.